This record covers a single T cell receptor (beta chain). Its target is unknown. This entry is derived from a study of shared clonotypes between healthy human individuals. The study, taken as a whole, reports: Naive subsets, compared against memory subsets, generally had larger estimated richness values. An anticipated effect of sequencing depth on clonotype sharing among donors was recognized.

Trimming removed 4 bases from V and 1 base from J, with 14 bases in between. CDR1 and CDR2 (germline): SGHRS, YFSETQ. The CDR3 is 15 residues long. Splitting the CD4+ cells yielded a CD45RA+ naive subset and a CD45RA-negative memory subset. In replicate PCRs of sorted subsets, roughly 200 ng DNA, approximately 30,000 T cell genomes, was used. Using immunoSEQ multiplex PCR, the repertoire was profiled, and TCRdb retains in-frame clones only, with some absent. The sample has 600,000 to 800,000 clones; 55% to 75% are singletons. The V gene is TRBV5-1, the J gene TRBJ2-5, with a weak D call TRBD1 (6 bases). Sequencing was done on a sample of memory CD4+ T cells sorted from blood. The subset denotes: CD45RA-negative fraction. The clonotype was recovered from a woman in her twenties or thirties in good health. The CDR3 DNA reads TGCGCCAGCAGCCAAATTTCAGGGGCCCAAGAGACCCAGTACTTC. This sequence encodes CASSQISGAQETQYF.